This T cell receptor beta chain was recovered during a study of spatial heterogeneity in lung cancer. In germline, CDR1 is SGHDN, CDR2 FVKESK. After removal of 3 bases from V and 1 base from J, the junction contained 4 bases not matched to a gene. This CDR3 is 15 amino acids long. Time point described: blood at routine non-recurrence follow-up after resection. The authors sequenced whole RNA from tumor, nontumor lung or frozen PBMC without sorting. TCRdb re-analysed the 5' RACE reads in MiXCR, keeping a single row per CDR3 protein. This table holds 25,000 to 30,000 distinct CDR3 sequences, 4.5% to 7.5% found once.

The source of this sequence is a male donor with early-stage non-small cell lung cancer. This sample comprised PBMCs, obtained at follow-up. The V gene is TRBV14, the J gene TRBJ2-7; 9 positions match TRBD1. CDR3 coding DNA: TGTGCCAGCAGCCACCCCGGGACAGGGTCCTACGAGCAGTACTTC. The encoded protein is CASSHPGTGSYEQYF.